This T cell receptor beta chain appears in the sequencing data of a study of T cell responses to AZD1222 COVID-19 vaccine. Germline V gene data show CDR1 as MNHEY and CDR2 as SVGAGI. The CDR3 sequence is 14 residues long. The V end was cut by 2 bases, the J end by 4 bases, with 6 bases between. Clones were read by immunoSEQ multiplex PCR, and TCRdb kept only the in-frame ones, dropping some. The repertoire includes roughly 120,000 clones, around 87% of them detected once, and roughly 4% sits in the top ten. The source of this sequence is an adult in good health. The material was peripheral blood, obtained on day 0 of AZD1222 vaccination. The rearrangement links TRBV6-5 to TRBJ1-6, with no clear D. The CDR3: CASSYAAYNSPLHF. CDR3 coding DNA: TGTGCCAGCAGTTACGCCGCTTATAATTCACCCCTCCACTTT.